The entry below gives a single T cell receptor beta chain sequence along with its context. Its antigen is not known. The sample originates from a study of early T cells in non-severe SARS-CoV-2 infection. Turning to the study itself: Chains were unpaired, as sequencing was done on bulk RNA from unsorted whole blood.

Individual cDNA molecules each received unique molecular identifiers attached to them. TCRdb passed the 5' RACE reads through MiXCR, listing each CDR3 protein once. The sample shows 70,000 to 95,000 distinct CDR3 sequences, 8.5% to 10% of them seen only once. General study points: Lookups in VDJdb leaned toward anti-spike CD8 responses and missed private and CD4 specificities.

Sequencing was performed on whole blood. This TCR derives from an adult who was a healthcare worker with PCR-confirmed SARS-CoV-2 infection or an uninfected control (not recorded which).

The CDR3 spells CAISHLEVTGELFF. The CDR3 DNA sequence: TGTGCCATCAGTCATCTGGAGGTCACCGGGGAGCTGTTTTTT. The J gene is TRBJ2-2, the V gene TRBV10-3; weak D call: TRBD2 (5 bases). This CDR3 contains 14 residues. Deletions cut 5 bases from V and 4 bases from J, with 11 bases between. CDR1 and CDR2 (germline): ENHRY, SYGVKD.